What follows describes a single T cell receptor (beta chain). In this sample, this clonotype turned up many times. Its antigen remains unidentified. Per-nucleotide qualities are absent, and no much larger clonotype sits a single base away. Taken from cysteine to phenylalanine, the CDR3 has 16 residues. Kept here is only the CDR3 DNA, which spans 48 bases and is read in frame from base 1. For this chain, trimming is 3 bases at the V end and 9 bases at the J end, and the number of junction bases without a gene match is 12. CDR1 and CDR2 are drawn from the germline V gene (reference sequence): SGHKS, YYEKEE. This specimen comes from a study of T-cell reconstitution after alpha-beta-depleted transplantation in children listed by TCRdb under 2016. As for the study more broadly: The study quantitatively tracked T-cell immune reconstitution after TCRalphabeta/CD19-depleted allogeneic hematopoietic cell transplantation in children using TCR repertoire profiling.

Receptor amplification or capture employed PCR. Data came from an Illumina HiSeq 2500. Molecular barcoding was employed in the preparation of TCR libraries, with unique molecular identifiers being used to normalize TCRbeta repertoire quantification. Using fastp at Q25 and MiXCR, TCRdb reprocessed the public reads and kept productive beta chains. Identical CDR3 protein sequences are pooled into one entry, listed with their most common genes and DNA. The sample records about 610,000 distinct CDR3 sequences, about 11% of which are singletons. The biggest ten clones account for about 4.3% of the sample. This specimen consisted of PBMCs from the stem cell graft donor, obtained from the stem cell graft. The rearrangement combines TRBV5-5 with TRBJ2-2, and TRBD2 matches 9 of the central bases. The receptor's source is a human donor who donated a stem cell graft to a child with acute myeloid leukemia. The encoded CDR3 is CASSSVAGEGNRELFF. At the DNA level, the sequence is TGTGCCAGCAGCTCCGTAGCGGGAGAGGGGAACCGGGAGCTGTTTTTT.